The sequence of this T cell receptor (beta chain) was determined in a study of OX40 agonist ivuxolimab in advanced cancers. Generated by immunoSEQ multiplex PCR, the TCRdb table keeps only in-frame clones and is missing some. The sample lists under 40,000 clones; 60% to 85% were seen once. This clone was detected once. The CDR3 totals 14 residues. Germline CDR1 reads MNHEY; CDR2 reads SVGAGI. Between the trimmed V and J ends, which lost 0 bases and 3 bases, there was a span of 9 bases. The sample in question was CD4+ or CD8+ T cells sorted from blood, obtained in a trial of the OX40 agonist ivuxolimab. The sequence was obtained from an adult with an advanced solid tumor such as melanoma, head and neck, liver or kidney cancer. V usage is TRBV6-5 and J usage is TRBJ2-7, with D perhaps matching TRBD1 (5 bases). The CDR3 DNA reads as TGTGCCAGCAGTTACTCGTCTCAGGGCTACGAGCAGTACTTC. Residues: CASSYSSQGYEQYF.